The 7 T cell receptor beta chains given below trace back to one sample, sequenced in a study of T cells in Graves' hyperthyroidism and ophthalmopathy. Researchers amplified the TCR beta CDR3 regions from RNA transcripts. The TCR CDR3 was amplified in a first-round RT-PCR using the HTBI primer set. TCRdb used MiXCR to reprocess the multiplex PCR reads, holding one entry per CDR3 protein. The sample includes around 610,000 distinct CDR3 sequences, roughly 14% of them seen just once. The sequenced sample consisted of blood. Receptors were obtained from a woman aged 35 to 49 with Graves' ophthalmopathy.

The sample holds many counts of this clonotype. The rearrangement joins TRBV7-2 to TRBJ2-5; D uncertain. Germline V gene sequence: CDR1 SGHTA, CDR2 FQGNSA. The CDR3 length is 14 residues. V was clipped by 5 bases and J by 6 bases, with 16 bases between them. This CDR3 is CASSLSYQVQTQYF. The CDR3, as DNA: TGTGCCAGCAGCCTCTCGTATCAGGTGCAGACCCAGTACTTC.

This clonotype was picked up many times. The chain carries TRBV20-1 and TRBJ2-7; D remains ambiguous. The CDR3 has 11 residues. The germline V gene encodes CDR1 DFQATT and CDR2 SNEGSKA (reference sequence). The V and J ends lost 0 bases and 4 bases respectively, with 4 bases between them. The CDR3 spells CSARDEYEQYF. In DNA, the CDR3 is TGCAGTGCTAGAGACGAGTACGAGCAGTACTTC.

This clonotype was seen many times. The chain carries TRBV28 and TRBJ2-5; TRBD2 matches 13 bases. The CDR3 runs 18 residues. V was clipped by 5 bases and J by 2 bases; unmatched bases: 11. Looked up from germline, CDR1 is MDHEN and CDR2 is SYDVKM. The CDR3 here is CASSPETSGRFYQETQYF. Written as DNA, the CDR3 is TGTGCCAGCAGTCCTGAGACTAGCGGGAGGTTTTATCAAGAGACCCAGTACTTC.

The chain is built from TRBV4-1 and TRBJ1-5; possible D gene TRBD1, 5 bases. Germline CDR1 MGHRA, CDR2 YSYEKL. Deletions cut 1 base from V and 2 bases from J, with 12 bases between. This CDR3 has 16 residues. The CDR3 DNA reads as TGCGCCAGCAGCCAAGCGGGGGGATTTGGCAATCAGCCCCAGCATTTT. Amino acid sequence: CASSQAGGFGNQPQHF.

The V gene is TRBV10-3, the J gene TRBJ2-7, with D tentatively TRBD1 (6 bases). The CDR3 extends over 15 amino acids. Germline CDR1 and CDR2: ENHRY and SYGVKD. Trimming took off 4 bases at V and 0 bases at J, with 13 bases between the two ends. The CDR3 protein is CAISGRGGDSYEQYF. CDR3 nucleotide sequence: TGTGCCATCAGTGGCCGAGGGGGAGACTCCTACGAGCAGTACTTC.

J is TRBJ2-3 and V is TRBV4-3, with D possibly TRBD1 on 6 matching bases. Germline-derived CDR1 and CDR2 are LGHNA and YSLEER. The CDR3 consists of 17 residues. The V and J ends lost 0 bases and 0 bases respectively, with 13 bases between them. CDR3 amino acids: CASSQDQGLSSTDTQYF. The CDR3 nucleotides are TGCGCCAGCAGCCAAGATCAGGGGTTATCTAGCACAGATACGCAGTATTTT.

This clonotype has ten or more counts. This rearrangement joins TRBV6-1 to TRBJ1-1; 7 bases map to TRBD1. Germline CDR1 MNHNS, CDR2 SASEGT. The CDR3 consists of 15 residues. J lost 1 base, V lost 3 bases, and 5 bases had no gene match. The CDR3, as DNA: TGTGCCAGCAGTGAGATAGGACAGGAGAACACTGAAGCTTTCTTT. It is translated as CASSEIGQENTEAFF.